A single sample gave rise to the 6 T cell receptor beta chains below, sequenced in a study of cytomegalovirus exposure and HLA in healthy donors. The primer mix had 60 Vbeta and 13 Jbeta primers. The protocol was immunoSEQ multiplex PCR, while the TCRdb copy is restricted to in-frame clones and leaves out a portion. The sample comprises under 150,000 clones, about three quarters of which are singletons, and about 3.8% rests with the top ten. Sequenced material: PBMCs. Receptors were obtained from a man between 18 and 29 years old in good health and CMV-seronegative.

The gene calls are TRBV14 and TRBJ2-5; perhaps TRBD1 as D (6 bases). V shed 4 bases and J shed 0 bases, with 15 bases lying between them. Per germline, CDR1 SGHDN and CDR2 FVKESK. This CDR3 spans 16 amino acids. CDR3 DNA: TGTGCCAGCAGCCCCCAGGACAGCTCGTACCAAGAGACCCAGTACTTC. Translation: CASSPQDSSYQETQYF.

This clone has only one observation. This chain links TRBV7-9 with TRBJ1-6; 8 positions match TRBD1. V shed 5 bases, J shed 1 base, and the junction held 1 base outside the gene matches. This CDR3 is 15 amino acids long. Germline values: CDR1 SEHNR, CDR2 FQNEAQ (reference sequence). CDR3 sequence (DNA): TGTGCCAGCAGCCGGGACAGGTCCTATAATTCACCCCTCCACTTT. It codes for CASSRDRSYNSPLHF.

V usage is TRBV27 and J usage is TRBJ1-3; perhaps TRBD1 as D (5 bases). The CDR3 is 17 residues long. Germline lookup yields CDR1 MNHEY and CDR2 SMNVEV (reference sequence). Deletions cut 5 bases from V and 0 bases from J, with 17 bases between. The CDR3 nucleotides read TGTGCCAGCAGTCCCCGCCCGACAGCCAACTCTGGAAACACCATATATTTT. This sequence encodes CASSPRPTANSGNTIYF.

The gene calls are TRBV14 and TRBJ1-1; D is unresolved. CDR1 is SGHDN, CDR2 FVKESK, per germline. This CDR3 comprises 14 residues. Between the trimmed V and J ends, which lost 3 bases and 0 bases, there was a span of 8 bases. DNA of the CDR3: TGTGCCAGCAGCCAGCAGGTGATGAACACTGAAGCTTTCTTT. This codes for CASSQQVMNTEAFF.

The chain combines TRBV7-6 with TRBJ2-5, with TRBD1 matching over 7 bases. J gave up 11 bases and V 0 bases, and 12 bases lay outside the gene matches. CDR3 length equals 15 residues. Germline CDR1 SGHVS, CDR2 FNYEAQ. The DNA of the CDR3 is TGTGCCAGCAGCTTAGCGCCGAGACAGGGTGCGGAGCAGTACTTC. This translates into CASSLAPRQGAEQYF.

This clone was recorded only once. The genes are TRBV5-1 and TRBJ2-3; the match to TRBD2 covers 10 bases. Germline V gene data show CDR1 as SGHRS and CDR2 as YFSETQ. The CDR3 loop spans 15 amino acids. Trimming took 5 bases from V and 2 from J; bases not matched to a gene: 5. The CDR3 spells CASRYSGGTTDTQYF. CDR3 coding DNA: TGCGCCAGCAGGTATAGCGGGGGGACCACAGATACGCAGTATTTT.